This T cell receptor (beta chain) was sequenced in a study of shared T cell receptors in the human thymus. The repertoire was sequenced with immunoSEQ multiplex PCR; TCRdb's copy has only in-frame clones and lacks some. The repertoire has 65,000 to 70,000 clones, about 95% of them found once; the top ten carry approximately 0.035%. With 3 bases clipped from V and 3 bases from J, the junction kept 10 bases outside the gene matches. The length of the CDR3 is 16 residues. CDR1 is KGHSH, CDR2 LQKENI, per germline. The chain carries TRBV18 and TRBJ1-2, with 7 bases aligning to TRBD1. Sequencing was done on a sample of thymocytes. The sequence derives from a human donor. In DNA, the CDR3 is TGTGCCAGCTCACCCAAGCAGGGGGGCGACTACTATGGCTACACCTTC. Its translation is CASSPKQGGDYYGYTF.